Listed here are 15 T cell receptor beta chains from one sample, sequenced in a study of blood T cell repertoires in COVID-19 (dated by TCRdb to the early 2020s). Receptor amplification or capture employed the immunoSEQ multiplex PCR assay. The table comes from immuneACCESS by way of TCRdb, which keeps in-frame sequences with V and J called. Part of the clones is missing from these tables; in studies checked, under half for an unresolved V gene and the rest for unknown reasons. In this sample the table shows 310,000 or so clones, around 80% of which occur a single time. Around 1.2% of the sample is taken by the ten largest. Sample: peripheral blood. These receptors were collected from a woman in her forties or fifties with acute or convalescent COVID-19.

The CDR3 DNA is TGTGCCAGCAGCTTAACAGGGAGGGACACTGAAGCTTTCTTT. Protein sequence: CASSLTGRDTEAFF. The chain has TRBV7-3 and TRBJ1-1; D uncertain. The V end lost 0 bases, the J end lost 3 bases, and 8 bases lay between the germline ends. The length of the CDR3 is 14 residues. Germline V gene data show CDR1 as SGHTA and CDR2 as FQGTGA.

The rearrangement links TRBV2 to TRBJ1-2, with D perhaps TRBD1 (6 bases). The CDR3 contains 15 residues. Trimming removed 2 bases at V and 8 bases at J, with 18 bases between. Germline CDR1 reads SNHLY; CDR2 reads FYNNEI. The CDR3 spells CASSENFGAGEGYTF. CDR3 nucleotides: TGTGCCAGCAGTGAAAATTTTGGGGCAGGGGAGGGCTACACCTTC.

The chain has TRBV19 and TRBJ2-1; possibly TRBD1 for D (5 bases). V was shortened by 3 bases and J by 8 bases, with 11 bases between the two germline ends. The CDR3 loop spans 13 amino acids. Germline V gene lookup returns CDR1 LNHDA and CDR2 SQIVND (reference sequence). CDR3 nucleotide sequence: TGTGCCAGTAGTATGTTGACAGAGGATGAGCAGTTCTTC. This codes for CASSMLTEDEQFF.

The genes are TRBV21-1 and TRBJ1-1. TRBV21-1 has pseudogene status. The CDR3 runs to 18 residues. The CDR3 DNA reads TGTGCCAGCAGCAAAATGGGGTCGGGATTGGGTTCAGGCACTGAAGCTTTCTTT. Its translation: CASSKMGSGLGSGTEAFF.

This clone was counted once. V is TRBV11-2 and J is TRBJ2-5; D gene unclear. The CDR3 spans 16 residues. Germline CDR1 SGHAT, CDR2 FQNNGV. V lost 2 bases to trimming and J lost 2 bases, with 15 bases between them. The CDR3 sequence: CASSLRRGPRQETQYF. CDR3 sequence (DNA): TGTGCCAGCAGCTTAAGACGAGGCCCGAGGCAAGAGACCCAGTACTTC.

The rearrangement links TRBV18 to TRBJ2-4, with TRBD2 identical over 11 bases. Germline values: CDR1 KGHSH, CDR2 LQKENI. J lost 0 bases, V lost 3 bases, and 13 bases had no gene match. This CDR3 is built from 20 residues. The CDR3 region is CASSPSIGLAGGIAKNIQYF. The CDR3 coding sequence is TGTGCCAGCTCACCTTCAATAGGACTAGCGGGTGGCATAGCCAAAAACATTCAGTACTTC.

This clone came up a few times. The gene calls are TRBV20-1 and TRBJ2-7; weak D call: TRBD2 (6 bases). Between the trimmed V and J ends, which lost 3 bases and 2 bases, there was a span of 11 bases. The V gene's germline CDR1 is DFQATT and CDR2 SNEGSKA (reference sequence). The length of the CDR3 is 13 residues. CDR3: CSASVSGAYEQYF. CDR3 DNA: TGCAGTGCTAGTGTCTCGGGAGCCTACGAGCAGTACTTC.

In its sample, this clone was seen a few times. The CDR3 here is CASSFEGGAEKLFF. In DNA, the CDR3 is TGCGCCAGCAGCTTCGAAGGGGGCGCCGAAAAACTGTTTTTT. The gene calls are TRBV5-1 and TRBJ1-4; the match to TRBD1 covers 7 bases. The CDR3 spans 14 residues. CDR1 is SGHRS and CDR2 is YFSETQ in the germline V gene. V dropped 2 bases and J dropped 8; count of bases not matched to a gene: 6.

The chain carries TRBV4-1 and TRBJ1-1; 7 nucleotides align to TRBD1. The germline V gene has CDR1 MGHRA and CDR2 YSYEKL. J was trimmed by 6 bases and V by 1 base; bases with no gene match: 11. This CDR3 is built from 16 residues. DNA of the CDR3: TGCGCCAGCAGCCAAGCCCGATATGACAGGGTAGCTGAAGCTTTCTTT. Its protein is CASSQARYDRVAEAFF.

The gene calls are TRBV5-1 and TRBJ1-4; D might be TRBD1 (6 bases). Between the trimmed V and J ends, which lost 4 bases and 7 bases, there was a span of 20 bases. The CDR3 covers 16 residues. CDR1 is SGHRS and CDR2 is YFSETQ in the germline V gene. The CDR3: CASSQGGAGAGEKLFF. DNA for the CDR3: TGCGCCAGCAGCCAGGGTGGTGCGGGGGCCGGTGAAAAACTGTTTTTT.

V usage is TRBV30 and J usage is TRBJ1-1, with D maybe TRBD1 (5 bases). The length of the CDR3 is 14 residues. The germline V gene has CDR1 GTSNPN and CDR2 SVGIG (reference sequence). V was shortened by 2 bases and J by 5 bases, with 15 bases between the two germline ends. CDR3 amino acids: CAWSSGGGRTEAFF. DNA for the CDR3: TGTGCCTGGAGTTCCGGGGGGGGTCGGACTGAAGCTTTCTTT.

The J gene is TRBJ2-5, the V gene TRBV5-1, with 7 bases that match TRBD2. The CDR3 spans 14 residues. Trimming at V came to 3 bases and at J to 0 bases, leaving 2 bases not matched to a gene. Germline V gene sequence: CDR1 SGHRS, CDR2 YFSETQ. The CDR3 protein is CASSSGGNQETQYF. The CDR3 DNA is TGCGCCAGCAGCTCCGGGGGGAACCAAGAGACCCAGTACTTC.

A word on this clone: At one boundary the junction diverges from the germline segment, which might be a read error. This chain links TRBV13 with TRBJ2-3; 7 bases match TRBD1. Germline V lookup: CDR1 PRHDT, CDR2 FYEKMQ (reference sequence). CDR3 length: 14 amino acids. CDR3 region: CASSLGGWTDTQYF. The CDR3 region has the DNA TGTGCCAGCAGCCTAGGGGGCTGGACAGATACGCAGTATTTT.

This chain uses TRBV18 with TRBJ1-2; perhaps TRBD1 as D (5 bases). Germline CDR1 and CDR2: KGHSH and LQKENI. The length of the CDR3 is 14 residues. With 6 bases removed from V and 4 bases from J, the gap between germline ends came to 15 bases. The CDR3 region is CASSQAGNGYGYTF. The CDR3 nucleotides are TGTGCCAGCTCCCAGGCAGGGAACGGCTATGGCTACACCTTC.

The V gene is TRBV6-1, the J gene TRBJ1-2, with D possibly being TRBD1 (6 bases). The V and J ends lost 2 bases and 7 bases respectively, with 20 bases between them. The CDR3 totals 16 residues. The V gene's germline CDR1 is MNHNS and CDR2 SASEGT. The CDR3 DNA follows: TGTGCCAGCAGTGAAAGGGATCAGGGGTGGATGCGTGGCTACACCTTC. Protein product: CASSERDQGWMRGYTF.